The 14 T cell receptor beta chains in this list originate from one sample, sequenced in a study of Graves' ophthalmopathy and Graves' hyperthyroidism. The study amplified TCR beta CDR3 regions using RNA transcripts. An opening RT-PCR round employed HTBI primers and preceded a second-round multiplex PCR. A single record per CDR3 protein comes from TCRdb applying MiXCR to the multiplex PCR reads. The sample includes 300,000 to 450,000 distinct CDR3 sequences, about a sixth of them seen just once. Input material: peripheral blood. These receptor sequences come from an adult woman with stable Graves' hyperthyroidism.

This clonotype was counted many times. This chain uses TRBV7-8 with TRBJ2-7, with TRBD1 matching 9 bases. CDR3 size: 15 residues. Per the germline V gene, CDR1 is SGHVS and CDR2 is FQNEAQ. The V gene end was trimmed by 5 bases and the J gene end by 2 bases; junction bases not matched to a gene: 7. In DNA, the CDR3 is TGTGCCAGCAGCACAGACAGGGGGTGGCCCTACGAGCAGTACTTC. It is translated as CASSTDRGWPYEQYF. The whole variable domain, filled in from reference TRBV7-8 and TRBJ2-7, reads GAGVSQSPRYKVAKRGQDVALRCDPISGHVSLFWYQQALGQGPEFLTYFQNEAQLDKSGLPSDRFFAERPEGSVSTLKIQRTQQEDSAVYLCASSTDRGWPYEQYFGPGTRLTVT.

With regard to this clonotype: One junction end disagrees with the germline gene, perhaps due to a read error. This chain joins TRBV11-2 and TRBJ1-2; possibly TRBD1 for D (5 bases). Germline V gene lookup returns CDR1 SGHAT and CDR2 FQNNGV. The CDR3 length is 15 residues. CDR3 region: CASSFLDIEVYGYTF. CDR3 nucleotides: TGTGCCAGCAGCTTTCTGGACATAGAAGTCTATGGTTACACCTTC. Filled out from reference TRBV11-2 and TRBJ1-2, the complete variable domain reads EAGVAQSPRYKIIEKRQSVAFWCNPISGHATLYWYQQILGQGPKLLIQFQNNGVVDDSQLPKDRFSAERLKGVDSTLKIQPAKLEDSAVYLCASSFLDIEVYGYTFGSGTRLTVV.

This clonotype has a count of ten or more. The chain combines TRBV20-1 with TRBJ1-2; 7 positions agree with TRBD1. Germline V gives CDR1 DFQATT, CDR2 SNEGSKA (reference sequence). There are 13 residues in the CDR3. The V and J ends lost 5 bases and 0 bases, in that order; junction bases with no gene match: 3. The CDR3 reads CSALTGTNYGYTF. The CDR3 DNA reads as TGCAGTGCTTTGACAGGGACTAACTATGGCTACACCTTC.

The chain combines TRBV5-1 with TRBJ2-7, with D perhaps given as TRBD1 or TRBD2 (5 bases each). Between the trimmed V and J ends, which lost 2 bases and 3 bases, there was a span of 15 bases. The CDR3 loop spans 15 amino acids. Germline values: CDR1 SGHRS, CDR2 YFSETQ. The CDR3 sequence is CASSFVGRAGYEQYF. The CDR3 DNA reads TGCGCCAGCAGCTTTGTGGGCAGGGCGGGCTACGAGCAGTACTTC.

This clonotype has at least ten counts. This rearrangement joins TRBV29-1 to TRBJ2-7; a weak D match, TRBD1 (6 bases). The CDR3 has 13 amino acids. Trimming removed 4 bases at V and 1 base at J, with 11 bases between. CDR1 is SQVTM, CDR2 ANQGSEA, per germline. CDR3 in DNA: TGCAGCGTTGTGTCCGGGACATCCTACGAGCAGTACTTC. This sequence encodes CSVVSGTSYEQYF.

This clonotype was seen at least ten times. DNA for the CDR3: TGTGCCAGCAGCCCCCAGGGCGGGGTATCAGGAAACACCATATATTTT. Amino acid sequence: CASSPQGGVSGNTIYF. The J gene is TRBJ1-3, the V gene TRBV11-2; weak D call: TRBD1 (5 bases). Germline-derived CDR1 and CDR2 are SGHAT and FQNNGV. Trimming removed 5 bases from V and 4 bases from J, with 18 bases in between. The CDR3 loop spans 16 amino acids.

This clonotype was seen many times. The rearrangement uses TRBV19 and TRBJ2-2; TRBD1 aligns across 8 bases. Germline assignment: CDR1 LNHDA and CDR2 SQIVND (reference sequence). After removal of 5 bases from V and 7 bases from J, the junction contained 9 bases not matched to a gene. There are 15 residues in the CDR3. The CDR3 DNA reads TGTGCCAGTAGTGCCCCAGGGGGCTATAGCGGGGAGCTGTTTTTT. It yields the protein CASSAPGGYSGELFF.

The genes are TRBV15 and TRBJ1-2; possibly TRBD1 for D (5 bases). V lost 4 bases and J 3 bases, leaving 18 bases between the germline ends. There are 16 residues in the CDR3. Per germline, CDR1 LNHNV and CDR2 YYDKDF (reference sequence). The CDR3 DNA follows: TGTGCCACCAGCAACCAGGGTCCGTATAAGGACTATGGCTACACCTTC. Amino acid sequence: CATSNQGPYKDYGYTF.

Ten or more counts support this clonotype. J is TRBJ2-2 and V is TRBV12-3 or TRBV12-4; 13 bases align to TRBD2. The CDR3 runs 16 residues. The junction had 8 bases not matched to a gene; V was cut back by 6 bases and J by 7 bases. CDR3 sequence reads: CASSYTSGRAVGELFF. The CDR3 DNA sequence: TGTGCCAGCAGCTATACTAGCGGGAGGGCCGTCGGGGAGCTGTTTTTT.

Comments on this clonotype: Being one base from a much bigger clone, this may be a read error. The rearrangement links TRBV7-6 to TRBJ2-7; 14 bases fit TRBD2. In germline, CDR1 is SGHVS, CDR2 FNYEAQ. The CDR3 covers 16 residues. This CDR3 is CASSTRLAGGSYELYF. The CDR3 DNA sequence: TGTGCCAGCAGCACCCGACTAGCGGGAGGGTCCTACGAGCTGTACTTC.

This clonotype was recorded at least ten times. The genes are TRBV19 and TRBJ2-2; 8 bases agree with TRBD1. CDR1 is LNHDA, CDR2 SQIVND, per germline (reference sequence). J gave up 7 bases and V 3 bases, and 4 bases lay outside the gene matches. This CDR3 comprises 14 residues. CDR3 loop: CASSIQGAVGELFF. The CDR3 DNA is TGTGCCAGTAGTATTCAGGGGGCGGTCGGGGAGCTGTTTTTT.

This clonotype occurred many times. CDR3 sequence (DNA): TGTGCCAGCAGAGGGGGTTGGGACTACGAGCAGTACTTC. Translation: CASRGGWDYEQYF. The rearrangement uses TRBV6-1 and TRBJ2-7, with D perhaps TRBD1 (6 bases). Germline lookup yields CDR1 MNHNS and CDR2 SASEGT. V dropped 6 bases and J dropped 3 bases, with 12 bases sitting between them. This CDR3 region has 13 residues.

This clonotype has at least ten counts. The rearrangement uses TRBV20-1 and TRBJ2-5; tentatively, D is TRBD2 (5 bases). With 0 bases removed from V and 9 bases from J, the gap between germline ends came to 20 bases. This CDR3 contains 15 residues. CDR1 is DFQATT, CDR2 SNEGSKA, per germline (reference sequence). CDR3 region: CSARDLGSVTAAQYF. In DNA form, the CDR3 reads TGCAGTGCTAGAGATCTGGGCTCCGTTACAGCGGCCCAGTACTTC.

In its sample, this clonotype was seen many times. The chain couples TRBV20-1 to TRBJ2-5; D not resolved. The CDR3 length is 8 residues. Germline CDR1 DFQATT, CDR2 SNEGSKA (reference sequence). For the CDR3, the DNA is TGCAGCCAGGAAGCCCAGTACTTC. Translating it yields CSQEAQYF.